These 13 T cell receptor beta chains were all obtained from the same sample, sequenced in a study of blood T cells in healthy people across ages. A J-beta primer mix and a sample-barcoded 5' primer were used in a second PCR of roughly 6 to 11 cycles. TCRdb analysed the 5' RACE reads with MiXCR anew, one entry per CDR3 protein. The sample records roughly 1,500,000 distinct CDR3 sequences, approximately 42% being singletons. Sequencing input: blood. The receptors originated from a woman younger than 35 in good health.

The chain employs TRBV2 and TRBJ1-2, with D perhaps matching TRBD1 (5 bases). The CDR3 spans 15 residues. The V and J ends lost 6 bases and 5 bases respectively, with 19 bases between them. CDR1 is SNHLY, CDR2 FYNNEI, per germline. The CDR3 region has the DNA TGTGCCAGCAGCACCCAGGGTGGGGCCGGTTATGGCTACACCTTC. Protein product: CASSTQGGAGYGYTF.

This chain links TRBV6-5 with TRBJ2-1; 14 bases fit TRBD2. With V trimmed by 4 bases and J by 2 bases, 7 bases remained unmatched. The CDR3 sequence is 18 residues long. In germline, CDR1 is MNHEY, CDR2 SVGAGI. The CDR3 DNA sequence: TGTGCCAGCAGTTCGATGACTAGCGGGGGGGCCCCCTACAATGAGCAGTTCTTC. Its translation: CASSSMTSGGAPYNEQFF.

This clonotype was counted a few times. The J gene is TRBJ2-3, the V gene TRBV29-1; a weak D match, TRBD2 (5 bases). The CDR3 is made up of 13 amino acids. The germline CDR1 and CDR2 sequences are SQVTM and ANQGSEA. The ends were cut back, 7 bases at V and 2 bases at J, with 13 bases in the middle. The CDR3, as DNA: TGCAGCGGGGCGACTACCTCCACAGATACGCAGTATTTT. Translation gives CSGATTSTDTQYF.

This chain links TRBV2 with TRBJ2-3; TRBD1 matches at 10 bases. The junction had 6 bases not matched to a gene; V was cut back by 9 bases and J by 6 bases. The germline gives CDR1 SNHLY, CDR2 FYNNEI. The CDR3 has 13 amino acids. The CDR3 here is CARLPGQGDTQYF. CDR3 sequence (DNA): TGTGCCAGGCTTCCGGGACAGGGGGATACGCAGTATTTT.

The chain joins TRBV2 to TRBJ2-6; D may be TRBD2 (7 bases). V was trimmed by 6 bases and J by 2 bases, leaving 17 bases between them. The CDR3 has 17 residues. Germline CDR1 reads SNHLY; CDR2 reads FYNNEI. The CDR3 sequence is CASSPLGGAPGANVLTF. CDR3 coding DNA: TGTGCCAGCAGCCCCTTAGGGGGGGCTCCTGGGGCCAACGTCCTGACTTTC. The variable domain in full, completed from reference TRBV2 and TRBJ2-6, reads EPEVTQTPSHQVTQMGQEVILRCVPISNHLYFYWYRQILGQKVEFLVSFYNNEISEKSEIFDDQFSVERPDGSNFTLKIRSTKLEDSAMYFCASSPLGGAPGANVLTFGAGSRLTVL.

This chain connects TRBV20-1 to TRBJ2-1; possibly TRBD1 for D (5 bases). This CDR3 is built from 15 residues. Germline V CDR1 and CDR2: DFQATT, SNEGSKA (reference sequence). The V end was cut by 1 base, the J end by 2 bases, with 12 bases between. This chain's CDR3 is CSARGWGGAYNEQFF. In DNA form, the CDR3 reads TGCAGTGCTAGAGGTTGGGGCGGAGCCTACAATGAGCAGTTCTTC.

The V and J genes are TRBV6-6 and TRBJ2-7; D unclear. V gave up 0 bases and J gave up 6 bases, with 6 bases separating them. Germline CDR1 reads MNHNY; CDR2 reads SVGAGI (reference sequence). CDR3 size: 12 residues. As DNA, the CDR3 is TGTGCCAGCAGTTACTCCCGGCTCGAGCAGTACTTC. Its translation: CASSYSRLEQYF.

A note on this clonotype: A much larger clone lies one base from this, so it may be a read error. The CDR3 sequence: CASSVEGQYNSPPHF. The DNA of the CDR3 is TGTGCCAGCAGCGTAGAGGGACAGTATAATTCACCCCCCCACTTT. The V call is TRBV9, the J call TRBJ1-6; TRBD1 matches 7 bases. The CDR3 totals 15 residues. Germline CDR1 is SGDLS and CDR2 is YYNGEE.

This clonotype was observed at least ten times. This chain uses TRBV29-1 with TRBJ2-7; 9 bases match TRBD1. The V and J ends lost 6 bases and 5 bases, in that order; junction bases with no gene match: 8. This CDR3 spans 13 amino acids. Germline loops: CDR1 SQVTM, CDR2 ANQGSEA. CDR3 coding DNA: TGCAGCGTGGACCCGACAGGGGGGAACGAGCAGTACTTC. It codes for CSVDPTGGNEQYF.

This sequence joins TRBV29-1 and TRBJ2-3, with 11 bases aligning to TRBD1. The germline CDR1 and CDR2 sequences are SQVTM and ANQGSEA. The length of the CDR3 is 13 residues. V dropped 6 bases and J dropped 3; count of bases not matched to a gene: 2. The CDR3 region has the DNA TGCAGCGTGGACAGGGGGCTAACAGATACGCAGTATTTT. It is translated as CSVDRGLTDTQYF.

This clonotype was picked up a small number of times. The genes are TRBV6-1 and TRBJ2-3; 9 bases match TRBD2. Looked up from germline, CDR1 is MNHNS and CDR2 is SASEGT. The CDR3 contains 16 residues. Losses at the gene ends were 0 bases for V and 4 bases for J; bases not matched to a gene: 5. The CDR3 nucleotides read TGTGCCAGCAGTGAAGCTATCCAGCGGGGGGCAGATACGCAGTATTTT. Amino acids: CASSEAIQRGADTQYF.

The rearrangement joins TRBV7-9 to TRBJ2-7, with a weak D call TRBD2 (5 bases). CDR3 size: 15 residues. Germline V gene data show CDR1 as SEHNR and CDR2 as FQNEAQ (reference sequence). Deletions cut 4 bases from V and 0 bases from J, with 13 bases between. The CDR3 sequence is CASSYYPDSSYEQYF. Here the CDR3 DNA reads TGTGCCAGCAGCTATTATCCGGACTCCTCCTACGAGCAGTACTTC.

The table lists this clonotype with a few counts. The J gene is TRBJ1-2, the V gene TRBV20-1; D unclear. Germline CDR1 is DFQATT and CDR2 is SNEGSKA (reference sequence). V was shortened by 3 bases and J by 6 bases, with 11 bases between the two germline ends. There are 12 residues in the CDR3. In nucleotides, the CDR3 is TGCAGTGCTAGCCTCATGGGTGATGGCTACACCTTC. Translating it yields CSASLMGDGYTF.